A single sample gave rise to the 12 T cell receptor beta chains below, sequenced in a study of blood T cell repertoires in COVID-19. Data came from immunoSEQ multiplex PCR; TCRdb stores just in-frame clones and leaves some out. The data show approximately 120,000 clones, 86% seen once. Sample: peripheral blood. Receptors were obtained from a human donor in a cohort sampled during active COVID-19.

The J gene is TRBJ2-1, the V gene TRBV7-3, with 9 bases aligning to TRBD2. The length of the CDR3 is 17 residues. Trimming took 5 bases from V and 7 from J; bases not matched to a gene: 15. Germline V gives CDR1 SGHTA, CDR2 FQGTGA. The CDR3 DNA is TGTGCCAGCAGCCCACGGCCGACTAGCGGAGCGGGAAATGAGCAGTTCTTC. This codes for CASSPRPTSGAGNEQFF. Filled out from reference TRBV7-3 and TRBJ2-1, the complete variable domain reads GAGVSQTPSNKVTEKGKYVELRCDPISGHTALYWYRQSLGQGPEFLIYFQGTGAADDSGLPNDRFFAVRPEGSVSTLKIQRTERGDSAVYLCASSPRPTSGAGNEQFFGPGTRLTVL.

V and J are TRBV6-1 and TRBJ2-3, with 7 bases identical to TRBD1. V shed 2 bases and J 2 bases; nucleotides not matched to a gene: 4. The CDR3 contains 15 residues. Germline lookup yields CDR1 MNHNS and CDR2 SASEGT. CDR3 sequence: CASSELGQTTDTQYF. CDR3 bases: TGTGCCAGCAGTGAACTGGGACAGACCACAGATACGCAGTATTTT.

This clone was found a few times. The chain uses TRBV5-1 and TRBJ2-5; D possibly corresponds to TRBD1 (6 bases). CDR1 and CDR2 from the germline V gene are SGHRS and YFSETQ. The V end lost 0 bases, the J end lost 5 bases, and 17 bases lay between the germline ends. The CDR3 has 16 amino acids. CDR3 nucleotide sequence: TGCGCCAGCAGCTTGGGATCCGGTGGGGGCGCTGAGACCCAGTACTTC. Translated, it gives CASSLGSGGGAETQYF. Combining the CDR3 with reference TRBV5-1 and TRBJ2-5 gives the whole variable domain KAGVTQTPRYLIKTRGQQVTLSCSPISGHRSVSWYQQTPGQGLQFLFEYFSETQRNKGNFPGRFSGRQFSNSRSEMNVSTLELGDSALYLCASSLGSGGGAETQYFGPGTRLLVL.

The chain links TRBV7-2 to TRBJ2-7; 13 nucleotides line up with TRBD2. The V gene end was trimmed by 7 bases and the J gene end by 3 bases; junction bases not matched to a gene: 6. The CDR3 extends over 15 amino acids. Germline CDR1 SGHTA, CDR2 FQGNSA. CDR3 protein: CASKETSGRVYEQYF. The CDR3 nucleotides are TGTGCCAGCAAGGAAACTAGCGGGAGGGTCTACGAGCAGTACTTC.

The CDR3 nucleotides are TGTGCCAGCAGGGAACTCACTAGCGGGAGTCACGACGAGCAGTTCTTC. As protein: CASRELTSGSHDEQFF. V usage is TRBV6-1 and J usage is TRBJ2-1; 11 bases map to TRBD2. The length of the CDR3 is 16 residues. Germline CDR1 is MNHNS and CDR2 is SASEGT. Trimming took 6 bases from V and 10 from J; bases not matched to a gene: 14.

CDR3 protein: CASTIQRSTDTQYF. CDR3 bases: TGTGCCAGCACAATTCAGCGGAGCACAGATACGCAGTATTTT. The V call is TRBV2, the J call TRBJ2-3, with D tentatively TRBD2 (5 bases). V gave up 7 bases and J gave up 0 bases, with 11 bases separating them. Germline lookup yields CDR1 SNHLY and CDR2 FYNNEI. The length of the CDR3 is 14 residues.

The CDR3 protein is CAWRFRGNTEAFF. The DNA for the CDR3 is TGTGCCTGGAGATTTCGGGGAAACACTGAAGCTTTCTTT. The chain combines TRBV30 with TRBJ1-1, with no clear D. This CDR3 comprises 13 residues. Germline CDR1 reads GTSNPN; CDR2 reads SVGIG (reference sequence). V gave up 3 bases and J gave up 2 bases, with 10 bases separating them. Together with reference TRBV30 and TRBJ1-1, the CDR3 gives the full variable domain: SQTIHQWPATLVQPVGSPLSLECTVEGTSNPNLYWYRQAAGRGLQLLFYSVGIGQISSEVPQNLSASRPQDRQFILSSKKLLLSDSGFYLCAWRFRGNTEAFFGQGTRLTVV.

The V gene is TRBV5-6, the J gene TRBJ2-7; 7 bases map to TRBD2. Germline values: CDR1 SGHDT, CDR2 YYEEEE. The CDR3 has 18 residues. V gave up 5 bases and J gave up 4 bases; unmatched junction bases: 21. The CDR3 sequence: CASSLDAVGREYSYEQYF. CDR3 bases: TGTGCCAGCAGTCTCGATGCTGTCGGGCGGGAGTACTCTTACGAGCAGTACTTC.

This clone was found once. The rearrangement links TRBV29-1 to TRBJ2-1; the match to TRBD2 covers 10 bases. V lost 1 base, J lost 15 bases, and 21 bases stayed unmatched. CDR1 is SQVTM, CDR2 ANQGSEA, per germline. The CDR3 totals 17 residues. CDR3 residues: CSVEVGEREGHRPARFF. The DNA for the CDR3 is TGCAGCGTTGAAGTAGGCGAGCGGGAGGGCCATCGCCCCGCCCGGTTCTTC.

The chain links TRBV11-2 to TRBJ1-6, with D unclear. Germline V gene sequence: CDR1 SGHAT, CDR2 FQNNGV. Trimming left V 2 bases short and J 7 bases short, with 9 bases between. The CDR3 covers 14 residues. This CDR3 is CASSLSGQNSPLHF. The CDR3 coding sequence is TGTGCCAGCAGCTTATCTGGGCAGAATTCACCCCTCCACTTT.

V and J are TRBV19 and TRBJ1-3; TRBD1 matches 12 bases. The ends lost 4 bases at V and 3 bases at J; junction bases unmatched: 4. CDR1 and CDR2 (germline): LNHDA, SQIVND (reference sequence). The CDR3 runs to 16 residues. CDR3 residues: CASSTGQGALGNTIYF. The CDR3 nucleotides read TGTGCCAGTAGTACGGGACAGGGGGCGCTTGGAAACACCATATATTTT.

The chain joins TRBV3-1 (or the pseudogene TRBV3-2) to TRBJ1-1; 7 bases map to TRBD1. Germline CDR1 LGHDT, CDR2 YNNKEL (reference sequence). This CDR3 spans 12 amino acids. V lost 4 bases, J lost 11 bases, and 7 bases stayed unmatched. CDR3 DNA sequence: TGTGCCAGCAGCCGACAGGGTAGTAACGCTTTCTTT. Its protein is CASSRQGSNAFF.